This T cell receptor (beta chain) was captured by sequencing in a study of cytomegalovirus exposure and HLA in healthy donors. Losses at the gene ends were 1 base for V and 6 bases for J; bases not matched to a gene: 12. The CDR3 covers 16 residues. Germline V gene data show CDR1 as SGHRS and CDR2 as YFSETQ. Vbeta (60) and Jbeta (13) primers were used in the PCR. Produced via immunoSEQ multiplex PCR; TCRdb's table is partial and in-frame only. The sample has about 140,000 clones, roughly 83% seen once. The clonotype originates from a female donor in good health and CMV-seronegative. The sequenced sample consisted of PBMCs. The J gene is TRBJ2-7, the V gene TRBV5-1, with 8 bases aligning to TRBD1. The chain's CDR3 is CASSLWRQGATREQYF. The CDR3 nucleotides are TGCGCCAGCAGCTTGTGGCGGCAGGGGGCTACACGCGAGCAGTACTTC. Drawing the rest from reference TRBV5-1 and TRBJ2-7, the complete variable domain is KAGVTQTPRYLIKTRGQQVTLSCSPISGHRSVSWYQQTPGQGLQFLFEYFSETQRNKGNFPGRFSGRQFSNSRSEMNVSTLELGDSALYLCASSLWRQGATREQYFGPGTRLTVT.